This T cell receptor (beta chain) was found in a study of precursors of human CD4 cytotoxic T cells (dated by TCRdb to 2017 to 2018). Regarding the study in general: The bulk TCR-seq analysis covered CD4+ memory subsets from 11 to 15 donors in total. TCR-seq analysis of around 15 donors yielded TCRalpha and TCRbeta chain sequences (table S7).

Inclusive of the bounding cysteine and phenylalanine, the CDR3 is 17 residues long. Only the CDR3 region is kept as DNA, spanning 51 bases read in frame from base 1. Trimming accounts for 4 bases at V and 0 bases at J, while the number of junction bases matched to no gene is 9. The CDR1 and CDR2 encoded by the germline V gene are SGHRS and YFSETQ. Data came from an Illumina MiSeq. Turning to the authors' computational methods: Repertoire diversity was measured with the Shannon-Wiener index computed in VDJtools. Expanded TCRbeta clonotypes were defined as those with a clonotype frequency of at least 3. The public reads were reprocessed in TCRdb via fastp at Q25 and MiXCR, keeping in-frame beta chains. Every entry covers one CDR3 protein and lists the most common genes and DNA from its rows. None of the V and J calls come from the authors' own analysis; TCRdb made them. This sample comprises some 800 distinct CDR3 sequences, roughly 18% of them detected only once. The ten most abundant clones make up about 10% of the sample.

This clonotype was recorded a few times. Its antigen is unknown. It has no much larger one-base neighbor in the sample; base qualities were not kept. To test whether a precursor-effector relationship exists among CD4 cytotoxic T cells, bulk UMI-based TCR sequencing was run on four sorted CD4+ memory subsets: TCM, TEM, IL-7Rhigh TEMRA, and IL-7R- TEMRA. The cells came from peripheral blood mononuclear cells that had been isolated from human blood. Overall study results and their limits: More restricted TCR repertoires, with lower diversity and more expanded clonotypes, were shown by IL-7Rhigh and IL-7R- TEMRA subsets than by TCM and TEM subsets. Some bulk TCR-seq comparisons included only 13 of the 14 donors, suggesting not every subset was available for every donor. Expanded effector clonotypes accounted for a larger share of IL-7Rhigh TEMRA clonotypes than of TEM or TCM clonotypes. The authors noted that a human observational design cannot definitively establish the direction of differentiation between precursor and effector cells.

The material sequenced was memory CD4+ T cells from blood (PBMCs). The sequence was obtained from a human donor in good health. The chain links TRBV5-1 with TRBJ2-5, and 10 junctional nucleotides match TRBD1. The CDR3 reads CASSPGQGIGYQETQYF. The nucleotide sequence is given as TGCGCCAGCAGCCCGGGACAGGGGATAGGGTACCAAGAGACCCAGTACTTC.